The next 32 T cell receptor beta chains were all read from a single sample in a study of T cell responses to AZD1222 COVID-19 vaccine. Some clones are missing from TCRdb's copy, which holds only in-frame ones; the method was immunoSEQ multiplex PCR. This repertoire shows some 200,000 clones, about 89% found once; its top ten account for roughly 3.5%. Here the sequenced sample was peripheral blood, taken 28 days after the second AZD1222 dose. The receptors derive from an adult who received the AZD1222 COVID-19 vaccine.

The gene calls are TRBV4-1 and TRBJ2-3; TRBD1 aligns across 7 bases. This CDR3 has 16 residues. The germline V gene has CDR1 MGHRA and CDR2 YSYEKL. The junction had 6 bases not matched to a gene; V was cut back by 0 bases and J by 3 bases. The CDR3 protein is CASSQDRRGLTDTQYF. CDR3 DNA: TGCGCCAGCAGCCAAGATCGCAGGGGGTTAACAGATACGCAGTATTTT.

The CDR3 region has the DNA TGTGCCAGCAGCGACCAAGAGACCCAGTACTTC. It encodes CASSDQETQYF. J is TRBJ2-5 and V is TRBV11-3; D gene uncertain. This CDR3 is 11 amino acids long. With 5 bases removed from V and 0 bases from J, the gap between germline ends came to 1 base. The germline V gene encodes CDR1 SGHNT and CDR2 YENEEA. Combining the CDR3 with reference TRBV11-3 and TRBJ2-5 gives the whole variable domain EAGVVQSPRYKIIEKKQPVAFWCNPISGHNTLYWYLQNLGQGPELLIRYENEEAVDDSQLPKDRFSAERLKGVDSTLKIQPAELGDSAVYLCASSDQETQYFGPGTRLLVL.

The rearrangement joins TRBV15 to TRBJ2-1; tentatively, D is TRBD1 (7 bases). CDR1 LNHNV and CDR2 YYDKDF come from the germline V gene (reference sequence). V lost 10 bases to trimming and J lost 5 bases, with 12 bases between them. The CDR3 runs to 12 residues. The CDR3 DNA sequence: TGTGCCATCAGGGGGGCAAACAATGAGCAGTTCTTC. Encoded protein: CAIRGANNEQFF.

The chain recombines TRBV29-1 with TRBJ2-7, with a weak D call TRBD2 (7 bases). The CDR3 length is 12 residues. The germline CDR1 and CDR2 sequences are SQVTM and ANQGSEA. V was trimmed by 5 bases and J by 6 bases, leaving 14 bases between them. For the CDR3, the DNA is TGCAGCGTTTGGGCGGGGGCAGGCGAGCAGTACTTC. This encodes CSVWAGAGEQYF.

The chain recombines TRBV7-8 with TRBJ1-3, with TRBD1 matching over 7 bases. Germline CDR1 and CDR2: SGHVS and FQNEAQ. J gave up 6 bases and V 5 bases, and 10 bases lay outside the gene matches. The CDR3 length is 15 residues. The CDR3 loop reads CASSLWDRELNTIYF. The CDR3 DNA reads TGTGCCAGCAGCCTCTGGGACAGAGAGCTAAACACCATATATTTT. The variable domain in full, completed from reference TRBV7-8 and TRBJ1-3, reads GAGVSQSPRYKVAKRGQDVALRCDPISGHVSLFWYQQALGQGPEFLTYFQNEAQLDKSGLPSDRFFAERPEGSVSTLKIQRTQQEDSAVYLCASSLWDRELNTIYFGEGSWLTVV.

The rearrangement joins TRBV29-1 to TRBJ1-2; D call uncertain. The CDR3 consists of 13 residues. CDR1 is SQVTM, CDR2 ANQGSEA, per germline. V lost 3 bases and J lost 2, with 10 bases in between. CDR3 sequence (DNA): TGCAGCGTTGATGGGGAGCGGAACTATGGCTACACCTTC. This translates into CSVDGERNYGYTF.

This chain uses TRBV2 with TRBJ1-2, with 9 positions matching TRBD1. V lost 6 bases and J lost 3; bases outside the gene matches: 5. The CDR3 has 14 amino acids. Germline CDR1 is SNHLY and CDR2 is FYNNEI. The CDR3 sequence: CASRSRTGDYGYTF. The CDR3 nucleotides are TGTGCCAGCAGAAGCCGGACAGGGGACTATGGCTACACCTTC.

The chain joins TRBV7-9 to TRBJ2-3; D not resolved. Germline CDR1 is SEHNR and CDR2 is FQNEAQ (reference sequence). The V end was cut by 1 base, the J end by 0 bases, with 11 bases between. CDR3 length equals 16 residues. The CDR3: CASSLGISLSTDTQYF. Written as DNA, the CDR3 is TGTGCCAGCAGCTTAGGAATCTCTCTCAGCACAGATACGCAGTATTTT. Filled out from reference TRBV7-9 and TRBJ2-3, the complete variable domain reads DTGVSQNPRHKITKRGQNVTFRCDPISEHNRLYWYRQTLGQGPEFLTYFQNEAQLEKSRLLSDRFSAERPKGSFSTLEIQRTEQGDSAMYLCASSLGISLSTDTQYFGPGTRLTVL.

The V call is TRBV9, the J call TRBJ1-2; 8 positions agree with TRBD1. V shed 6 bases and J 6 bases; nucleotides not matched to a gene: 10. CDR1 is SGDLS and CDR2 is YYNGEE in the germline V gene. This CDR3 is 14 amino acids long. The CDR3 sequence: CASTRQGPGDGYTF. DNA for the CDR3: TGTGCCAGCACCCGACAGGGGCCTGGCGATGGCTACACCTTC.

The CDR3 loop is CASSLATRNEQFF. CDR3 sequence (DNA): TGTGCCAGCAGCTTAGCGACGCGCAATGAGCAGTTCTTC. The chain combines TRBV11-3 with TRBJ2-1; D remains ambiguous. CDR3 size: 13 residues. Germline CDR1 and CDR2: SGHNT and YENEEA. V was pared by 1 base and J by 6 bases, with 7 bases between.

The chain is built from TRBV7-8 and TRBJ2-7, with 11 nucleotides matching TRBD2. Trimming at V came to 2 bases and at J to 1 base, leaving 7 bases not matched to a gene. Germline loops: CDR1 SGHVS, CDR2 FQNEAQ. This CDR3 is built from 17 residues. The CDR3 DNA sequence: TGTGCCAGCAGCTTACCAGGGCGACTAGCGGGGTCCTACGAGCAGTACTTC. This translates into CASSLPGRLAGSYEQYF.

The rearrangement uses TRBV10-2 and TRBJ2-7; 10 nucleotides match TRBD2. Germline CDR1 is WSHSY and CDR2 is SAAADI. This CDR3 contains 15 residues. V lost 7 bases, J lost 5 bases, and 11 bases stayed unmatched. The CDR3 region is CASTLLAGILDEQYF. DNA for the CDR3: TGCGCCAGCACCTTACTAGCGGGAATTCTCGACGAGCAGTACTTC.

The V and J genes are TRBV5-1 and TRBJ1-3; TRBD1 matches 8 bases. The CDR3 length is 15 residues. The germline gives CDR1 SGHRS, CDR2 YFSETQ. With V trimmed by 0 bases and J by 8 bases, 7 bases remained unmatched. The CDR3 DNA reads TGCGCCAGCAGCTTGGGGCAGGGGGCCGGGGACACCATATATTTT. This translates into CASSLGQGAGDTIYF.

The chain is built from TRBV18 and TRBJ2-2; D not certain. The CDR3 consists of 13 residues. Trimming pared 6 bases from V and 3 bases from J, leaving 8 bases between. Germline V CDR1 and CDR2: KGHSH, LQKENI. CDR3 protein: CASSPIDTGELFF. The DNA of the CDR3 is TGTGCCAGCTCTCCCATAGACACCGGGGAGCTGTTTTTT.

V usage is TRBV18 and J usage is TRBJ2-3, with a tentative D call TRBD1 (6 bases). The CDR3 has 14 residues. V dropped 5 bases and J dropped 6 bases, with 15 bases sitting between them. CDR1 is KGHSH and CDR2 is LQKENI in the germline V gene. The CDR3 region is CASSNQGQVDTQYF. The CDR3 DNA reads as TGTGCCAGCTCAAATCAGGGGCAGGTGGATACGCAGTATTTT.

The V call is TRBV28, the J call TRBJ2-1; TRBD1 matches 7 bases. Germline assignment: CDR1 MDHEN and CDR2 SYDVKM. There are 17 residues in the CDR3. Trimming took 5 bases from V and 0 from J; bases not matched to a gene: 10. CDR3 amino acids: CASSTLQGYTSYNEQFF. The CDR3 bases are TGTGCCAGCAGTACCCTACAGGGGTATACCTCCTACAATGAGCAGTTCTTC. The whole variable domain, remainder taken from reference TRBV28 and TRBJ2-1, is DVKVTQSSRYLVKRTGEKVFLECVQDMDHENMFWYRQDPGLGLRLIYFSYDVKMKEKGDIPEGYSVSREKKERFSLILESASTNQTSMYLCASSTLQGYTSYNEQFFGPGTRLTVL.

Only one count was recorded for this clone. V is TRBV7-6 and J is TRBJ2-1, with TRBD2 identical over 10 bases. Germline V gene data show CDR1 as SGHVS and CDR2 as FNYEAQ. J was trimmed by 5 bases and V by 5 bases; bases with no gene match: 9. The CDR3 totals 16 residues. The CDR3 spells CASSTQREGPNNEQFF. Here the CDR3 DNA reads TGTGCCAGCAGCACTCAGCGGGAGGGCCCGAACAATGAGCAGTTCTTC.

This clone was seen only a few times. The chain joins TRBV4-2 to TRBJ2-7; 7 bases match TRBD2. J lost 4 bases, V lost 0 bases, and 6 bases had no gene match. The CDR3 is 15 residues long. Germline CDR1 reads LGHNA; CDR2 reads YNFKEQ. The CDR3: CASSQESGRWYEQYF. DNA of the CDR3: TGTGCCAGCAGCCAAGAGTCCGGGAGGTGGTACGAGCAGTACTTC.

The chain uses TRBV5-4 and TRBJ2-2; 11 bases are shared with TRBD2. The CDR3 is 16 amino acids. The germline gives CDR1 SGHNT, CDR2 YYREEE (reference sequence). J gave up 2 bases and V 4 bases, and 4 bases lay outside the gene matches. CDR3 sequence: CASSGGLAVNTGELFF. In DNA, the CDR3 is TGTGCCAGCAGCGGGGGACTAGCGGTAAACACCGGGGAGCTGTTTTTT.

J is TRBJ2-7 and V is TRBV27; 7 bases align to TRBD2. Per the germline V gene, CDR1 is MNHEY and CDR2 is SMNVEV (reference sequence). Germline trimming cut 5 bases from V and 2 bases from J; bases unmatched to any gene: 6. The CDR3 contains 14 residues. CDR3 bases: TGTGCCAGCAGTAGAACCAGCGGGGCCTACGAGCAGTACTTC. Encoded protein: CASSRTSGAYEQYF.

The rearrangement links TRBV16 to TRBJ1-5; 10 nucleotides agree with TRBD1. Germline CDR1 KGHSY, CDR2 FQNENV. J gave up 6 bases and V 2 bases, and 1 base lay outside the gene matches. There are 14 residues in the CDR3. CDR3 in DNA: TGTGCCAGCAGCCAAGGACAGGGGGTTCAGCCCCAGCATTTT. Its protein product is CASSQGQGVQPQHF.

This clone occurred once. CDR3 loop: CASSIRLVTFF. CDR3 nucleotide sequence: TGTGCCAGTAGTATTAGGCTGGTAACTTTCTTT. The chain joins TRBV19 to TRBJ1-1, with unresolved D. Germline values: CDR1 LNHDA, CDR2 SQIVND (reference sequence). The CDR3 sequence is 11 residues long. V lost 3 bases, J lost 12 bases, and 11 bases lay in between.

V usage is TRBV10-3 and J usage is TRBJ1-2, with 7 bases lining up with TRBD1. CDR3 length: 16 amino acids. Germline V gene sequence: CDR1 ENHRY, CDR2 SYGVKD. Trimming at V came to 6 bases and at J to 3 bases, leaving 13 bases not matched to a gene. This chain's CDR3 is CAISATGQRVHYGYTF. The CDR3 region has the DNA TGTGCCATCAGCGCTACGGGACAGAGGGTGCACTATGGCTACACCTTC.

The chain employs TRBV28 and TRBJ2-7, with a weak D call TRBD1 (6 bases). Germline loops: CDR1 MDHEN, CDR2 SYDVKM. There are 15 residues in the CDR3. V lost 5 bases to trimming and J lost 3 bases, with 17 bases between them. The CDR3 is CASSPTGKLFYEQYF. For the CDR3, the DNA is TGTGCCAGCAGTCCAACAGGGAAACTTTTCTACGAGCAGTACTTC.

The genes are TRBV11-3 and TRBJ2-5; the D is unclear. This CDR3 is built from 13 residues. Trimming shortened V by 2 bases and J by 4 bases, and 8 bases separated the two germline ends. Germline V CDR1 and CDR2: SGHNT, YENEEA. The CDR3 sequence is CASSLRVGETQYF. CDR3 in DNA: TGTGCCAGCAGCTTAAGGGTGGGAGAGACCCAGTACTTC.

CDR3 bases: TGCAGTGCCGGGGTTGGGTACGTCCTGACTTTC. Translating it yields CSAGVGYVLTF. V and J are TRBV20-1 and TRBJ2-6; TRBD2 might be the D (5 bases). This CDR3 is built from 11 residues. V was pared by 6 bases and J by 11 bases, with 11 bases between. Germline assignment: CDR1 DFQATT and CDR2 SNEGSKA (reference sequence).

The chain carries TRBV11-3 and TRBJ1-1, with a tentative D call TRBD1 (6 bases). Between the trimmed V and J ends, which lost 0 bases and 10 bases, there was a span of 15 bases. CDR3 length: 14 amino acids. Germline V gene lookup returns CDR1 SGHNT and CDR2 YENEEA. In DNA, the CDR3 is TGTGCCAGCAGCTTAGAGGGGGGCCCAGGGGTAGCTTTCTTT. This codes for CASSLEGGPGVAFF.

This chain uses TRBV5-1 with TRBJ2-3, with 7 bases fitting TRBD1. The length of the CDR3 is 17 residues. Germline trimming cut 2 bases from V and 1 base from J; bases unmatched to any gene: 10. Germline lookup yields CDR1 SGHRS and CDR2 YFSETQ. The CDR3 nucleotides are TGCGCCAGCAGCTTCCAAGACAGGGCGATTGGCACAGATACGCAGTATTTT. Amino acid sequence: CASSFQDRAIGTDTQYF. The entire variable domain, with the rest obtained from reference TRBV5-1 and TRBJ2-3, is as follows: KAGVTQTPRYLIKTRGQQVTLSCSPISGHRSVSWYQQTPGQGLQFLFEYFSETQRNKGNFPGRFSGRQFSNSRSEMNVSTLELGDSALYLCASSFQDRAIGTDTQYFGPGTRLTVL.

The gene calls are TRBV2 and TRBJ2-7, with 12 bases identical to TRBD2. CDR1 is SNHLY and CDR2 is FYNNEI in the germline V gene. This CDR3 region has 13 residues. Unmatched junction bases numbered 2, after V lost 9 bases and J lost 2 bases. The CDR3 sequence is CARRLAGAYEQYF. For the CDR3, the DNA is TGTGCCAGGAGACTAGCGGGAGCCTACGAGCAGTACTTC.

V gene TRBV15 combines with J gene TRBJ1-5; D is uncertain. With 3 bases removed from V and 8 bases from J, the gap between germline ends came to 11 bases. There are 13 residues in the CDR3. Germline V lookup: CDR1 LNHNV, CDR2 YYDKDF (reference sequence). The CDR3: CATSRVKEKPQHF. CDR3 nucleotides: TGTGCCACCAGCAGGGTGAAGGAAAAGCCCCAGCATTTT.

This clone is a singleton in its sample. The chain uses TRBV6-1 and TRBJ2-1; D uncertain. This CDR3 has 12 amino acids. Trimming cost V 2 bases and J 8 bases, with 7 bases left between them. Looked up from germline, CDR1 is MNHNS and CDR2 is SASEGT. The CDR3 DNA is TGTGCCAGCAGTGAAAATGTCCATGAGCAGTTCTTC. Encoded protein: CASSENVHEQFF.

The chain carries TRBV10-1 and TRBJ2-7, with 12 bases fitting TRBD2. CDR3 length: 14 residues. CDR1 is WNHNN, CDR2 SYGVQD, per germline (reference sequence). Trimming at V came to 9 bases and at J to 3 bases, leaving 6 bases not matched to a gene. The chain's CDR3 is CASSSGRAFYEQYF. The CDR3 region has the DNA TGCGCCAGTTCTAGCGGGAGGGCCTTCTACGAGCAGTACTTC.